What follows are 3 T cell receptor beta chains derived from one specimen sequenced in a study of sequential checkpoint blockade in melanoma. The assay was immunoSEQ multiplex PCR, and TCRdb's table has in-frame clones only and misses some. The sample consists of approximately 1,000 clones, under 30% of them appearing once. The treatment: randomized to nivolumab then ipilimumab (arm A) or the reverse (arm B). This material consisted of tumor tissue (inferred from file names), taken from a patient given nivolumab and ipilimumab in sequence. The source of these receptors is a human donor with melanoma.

This chain joins TRBV7-1 and TRBJ1-1; a possible D gene is TRBD1 (6 bases). TRBV7-1 is placed among ORFs of uncertain function. Trimming left V 5 bases short and J 5 bases short, with 12 bases between. The CDR3 is made up of 13 amino acids. The CDR3 DNA reads as TGTGCCAGCAGCCGGACACAGGGAACTGAAGCTTTCTTT. It is translated as CASSRTQGTEAFF.

In its sample, this clone was seen a few times. The rearrangement joins TRBV6-8 to TRBJ1-4, with TRBD1 identical over 12 bases. CDR3 length equals 16 residues. V shed 5 bases, J shed 3 bases, and the junction held 4 bases outside the gene matches. From germline, CDR1 is MNHGY and CDR2 SAAAGT. This CDR3 is CASSRGQGAANEKLFF. In DNA form, the CDR3 reads TGTGCCAGCAGTAGGGGACAGGGGGCGGCTAATGAAAAACTGTTTTTT.

This chain joins TRBV6-8 and TRBJ2-7; TRBD1 matches 7 bases. The germline gives CDR1 MNHGY, CDR2 SAAAGT. The CDR3 sequence is 15 residues long. V was pared by 5 bases and J by 2 bases, with 9 bases of the junction left unmatched. As DNA, the CDR3 is TGTGCCAGCAGTCACCCGGGACAGCCCCCCTACGAGCAGTACTTC. This translates into CASSHPGQPPYEQYF.